This T cell receptor (beta chain) was captured in a study of blood T cell repertoires in COVID-19. In germline, CDR1 is SQVTM, CDR2 ANQGSEA. The length of the CDR3 is 14 residues. V was pared by 3 bases and J by 2 bases, with 13 bases between. The authors' processing: From reference gene primer amplification, estimates of nucleated cell counts were derived. Using immunoSEQ multiplex PCR, the repertoire was profiled, and TCRdb retains in-frame clones only, with some absent. The V and J calls and clone size are taken from that table; D and trimming were inferred from the DNA. This table holds 150,000 to 200,000 clones, roughly four fifths found once.

This receptor was identified in a woman in her 70s with COVID-19, enrolled during active disease. The chain recombines TRBV29-1 with TRBJ1-1, with D possibly TRBD1 on 5 matching bases. Sequences were obtained from peripheral blood. Here the CDR3 reads CSVESQGLNTEAFF. For the CDR3, the DNA is TGCAGCGTTGAGAGTCAGGGTCTAAACACTGAAGCTTTCTTT. Complete variable domain (other parts from reference TRBV29-1 and TRBJ1-1): SAVISQKPSRDICQRGTSLTIQCQVDSQVTMMFWYRQQPGQSLTLIATANQGSEATYESGFVIDKFPISRPNLTFSTLTVSNMSPEDSSIYLCSVESQGLNTEAFFGQGTRLTVV.